A single count supports the clone carrying this TCR beta chain. At the DNA level, this CDR3 is encoded by other sequences in the same sample as well. Expressed TCRB transcripts got sequenced, as all isolated RNA was reverse transcribed. TCRdb's table, derived via immunoSEQ multiplex PCR, lists solely in-frame clones and lacks some. The table includes 220,000 or so clones, 68% detected once. This entry comes from a study of beta chain features in type 1 diabetes. V was trimmed by 0 bases and J by 8 bases, leaving 7 bases between them. The CDR3 loop spans 11 amino acids. CDR1 and CDR2 (germline): GTSNPN, SVGIG (reference sequence).

The sample comprised naive CD4+ T cells from blood. The TCR comes from a man in his thirties or forties in good health. J is TRBJ1-1 and V is TRBV30, with no clear D. The CDR3 region is CAWSVNTEAFF. CDR3 coding DNA: TGTGCCTGGAGTGTAAATACCGAAGCTTTCTTT. Drawing the rest from reference TRBV30 and TRBJ1-1, the complete variable domain is SQTIHQWPATLVQPVGSPLSLECTVEGTSNPNLYWYRQAAGRGLQLLFYSVGIGQISSEVPQNLSASRPQDRQFILSSKKLLLSDSGFYLCAWSVNTEAFFGQGTRLTVV.